These 27 T cell receptor beta chains came from one sample sequenced in a study of cytomegalovirus exposure and HLA in healthy donors. With 60 Vbeta and 13 Jbeta primers, the PCR was carried out. Assay used: immunoSEQ multiplex PCR; TCRdb lists only in-frame clones, some missing. Seen here are about 170,000 clones, almost 75% observed once, and the top ten hold under 7%. Specimen: PBMCs. These TCRs come from a woman aged 18 to 35 in good health and CMV-seropositive.

The chain uses TRBV6-6 and TRBJ1-5; 7 bases map to TRBD1. CDR3 length equals 13 residues. Germline V CDR1 and CDR2: MNHNY, SVGAGI (reference sequence). Losses at the gene ends were 6 bases for V and 1 base for J; bases not matched to a gene: 0. In nucleotides, the CDR3 is TGTGCCAGCAGGGGACAGAGCAATCAGCCCCAGCATTTT. It is translated as CASRGQSNQPQHF.

CDR3 protein: CASSFDYSEETQYF. The CDR3 coding sequence is TGTGCCAGCAGCTTCGACTACTCTGAAGAGACCCAGTACTTC. V and J are TRBV7-2 and TRBJ2-5, with D possibly TRBD2 on 5 matching bases. The CDR3 loop spans 14 amino acids. V dropped 3 bases and J dropped 3 bases, with 11 bases sitting between them. Germline CDR1 reads SGHTA; CDR2 reads FQGNSA.

This sequence joins TRBV18 and TRBJ2-7; possibly TRBD2 for D (6 bases). With 6 bases removed from V and 3 bases from J, the gap between germline ends came to 18 bases. Germline CDR1 and CDR2: KGHSH and LQKENI. This CDR3 has 15 residues. The CDR3 spells CASSGGVAEDYEQYF. The CDR3 nucleotides are TGTGCCAGCTCCGGAGGGGTAGCGGAAGACTACGAGCAGTACTTC.

The chain employs TRBV6-5 and TRBJ2-7; TRBD2 matches at 15 bases. The CDR3 consists of 15 residues. In germline, CDR1 is MNHEY, CDR2 SVGAGI. Unmatched junction bases numbered 2, after V lost 6 bases and J lost 2 bases. This CDR3 is CASSRTSGGAYEQYF. CDR3 coding DNA: TGTGCCAGCAGCCGGACTAGCGGGGGGGCCTACGAGCAGTACTTC.

The chain joins TRBV30 to TRBJ1-1; D uncertain. This CDR3 contains 13 residues. Germline assignment: CDR1 GTSNPN and CDR2 SVGIG (reference sequence). V was pared by 1 base and J by 6 bases, with 12 bases between. CDR3 sequence: CAWSGSLGAEAFF. The CDR3 DNA reads TGTGCCTGGAGTGGGTCGTTGGGCGCTGAAGCTTTCTTT.

The rearrangement uses TRBV2 and TRBJ2-3; 9 bases fit TRBD1. J gave up 3 bases and V 6 bases, and 7 bases lay outside the gene matches. Germline CDR1 and CDR2: SNHLY and FYNNEI. The CDR3 extends over 15 amino acids. The CDR3 DNA reads as TGTGCCAGCAGACTCGGGACAGGGCCAACAGATACGCAGTATTTT. Encoded protein: CASRLGTGPTDTQYF.

The V gene is TRBV9, the J gene TRBJ2-5, with D perhaps matching TRBD2 (6 bases). The CDR3 runs 18 residues. V was pared by 0 bases and J by 2 bases, with 20 bases between. Germline assignment: CDR1 SGDLS and CDR2 YYNGEE. This CDR3 reads CASSVASEGGVGQETQYF. The CDR3 nucleotides read TGTGCCAGCAGCGTAGCTTCCGAGGGCGGGGTCGGGCAAGAGACCCAGTACTTC. The whole variable domain, remainder taken from reference TRBV9 and TRBJ2-5, is DSGVTQTPKHLITATGQRVTLRCSPRSGDLSVYWYQQSLDQGLQFLIQYYNGEERAKGNILERFSAQQFPDLHSELNLSSLELGDSALYFCASSVASEGGVGQETQYFGPGTRLLVL.

V gene TRBV7-9 combines with J gene TRBJ1-4; weak D call: TRBD1 (6 bases). CDR3 length: 16 amino acids. In germline, CDR1 is SEHNR, CDR2 FQNEAQ (reference sequence). V lost 4 bases and J 6 bases, leaving 18 bases between the germline ends. CDR3 in DNA: TGTGCCAGCAGCTCGTGGACCGGGACAACGCATGAAAAACTGTTTTTT. It specifies CASSSWTGTTHEKLFF.

The rearrangement links TRBV5-8 to TRBJ1-1; TRBD1 is a possible D gene (5 bases). Germline loops: CDR1 SGHTS, CDR2 YDEGEE. CDR3 length: 12 amino acids. V gave up 1 base and J gave up 10 bases, with 11 bases separating them. The CDR3 DNA is TGTGCCAGCAGCTTGCGCCGGGGGGGAGCTTTCTTT. This encodes CASSLRRGGAFF.

V gene TRBV5-4 combines with J gene TRBJ1-2, with a weak D call TRBD1 (5 bases). V dropped 2 bases and J dropped 8 bases, with 7 bases sitting between them. The germline CDR1 and CDR2 sequences are SGHNT and YYREEE (reference sequence). The CDR3 length is 11 residues. The CDR3 is CASSLQAGYTF. The CDR3 bases are TGTGCCAGCAGCTTACAGGCGGGCTACACCTTC. The full variable domain, in which reference TRBV5-4 and TRBJ1-2 provide the parts outside the CDR3, is ETGVTQSPTHLIKTRGQQVTLRCSSQSGHNTVSWYQQALGQGPQFIFQYYREEENGRGNFPPRFSGLQFPNYSSELNVNALELDDSALYLCASSLQAGYTFGSGTRLTVV.

The rearrangement joins TRBV2 to TRBJ2-3; 12 positions match TRBD2. CDR3 length: 15 amino acids. V lost 9 bases and J lost 2; bases outside the gene matches: 6. Germline values: CDR1 SNHLY, CDR2 FYNNEI. CDR3 sequence: CASLTSGGFTDTQYF. CDR3 nucleotide sequence: TGTGCCAGTCTAACTAGCGGGGGGTTCACAGATACGCAGTATTTT.

This clone occurred once. V and J are TRBV7-8 and TRBJ2-3; 7 bases are shared with TRBD1. Germline CDR1 reads SGHVS; CDR2 reads FQNEAQ. CDR3 length: 15 amino acids. Trimming took 6 bases from V and 3 from J; bases not matched to a gene: 9. The CDR3 bases are TGTGCCAGCAGACAAGACAGGGTTGGGACAGATACGCAGTATTTT. It specifies CASRQDRVGTDTQYF.

This clone was detected only once. The chain carries TRBV10-3 and TRBJ2-5; 7 nucleotides align to TRBD2. The CDR3 runs to 15 residues. Germline V gives CDR1 ENHRY, CDR2 SYGVKD. The trim removed 3 bases at V and 5 bases at J, leaving 9 bases unmatched. The CDR3 DNA reads as TGTGCCATCAGTGACGCATTAGCGGGTGGGGAGACCCAGTACTTC. This gives the protein CAISDALAGGETQYF.

V is TRBV19 and J is TRBJ1-1; 8 nucleotides line up with TRBD1. This CDR3 has 13 amino acids. V was clipped by 7 bases and J by 5 bases; unmatched bases: 6. The germline gives CDR1 LNHDA, CDR2 SQIVND (reference sequence). CDR3 nucleotides: TGTGCCAGTACCCTTTGGACAGGGACTGAAGCTTTCTTT. Protein product: CASTLWTGTEAFF. The full variable domain, rest sourced from reference TRBV19 and TRBJ1-1, is DGGITQSPKYLFRKEGQNVTLSCEQNLNHDAMYWYRQDPGQGLRLIYYSQIVNDFQKGDIAEGYSVSREKKESFPLTVTSAQKNPTAFYLCASTLWTGTEAFFGQGTRLTVV.

The rearrangement uses TRBV11-2 and TRBJ2-1; TRBD2 matches 11 bases. The CDR3 is 17 amino acids. Losses at the gene ends were 3 bases for V and 6 bases for J; bases not matched to a gene: 10. CDR1 is SGHAT and CDR2 is FQNNGV in the germline V gene. DNA for the CDR3: TGTGCCAGCAGCTTGACTAGCGGGAAAGGGTCTCGCAATGAGCAGTTCTTC. It specifies CASSLTSGKGSRNEQFF.

The CDR3 loop reads CSVGHRADPPLHF. CDR3 DNA sequence: TGCAGCGTTGGCCACAGGGCGGATCCACCCCTCCACTTT. The chain employs TRBV29-1 and TRBJ1-6; weak D call: TRBD1 (6 bases). Germline assignment: CDR1 SQVTM and CDR2 ANQGSEA. This CDR3 region has 13 residues. Trimming took 4 bases from V and 11 from J, leaving 15 bases between them.

J is TRBJ1-1 and V is TRBV5-1; D is perhaps TRBD1 (6 bases). Germline CDR1 is SGHRS and CDR2 is YFSETQ. The V gene lost 4 bases and the J gene lost 1 base, with 14 bases spanning the gap. This CDR3 contains 15 residues. The CDR3 DNA reads TGCGCCAGCAGCGATGGACAGCTCTCGAACACTGAAGCTTTCTTT. It encodes CASSDGQLSNTEAFF.

This sequence joins TRBV4-1 and TRBJ1-3; maybe TRBD1 (6 bases). This CDR3 contains 15 residues. Trimming took 4 bases from V and 4 from J, leaving 14 bases between them. Per germline, CDR1 MGHRA and CDR2 YSYEKL. This CDR3 reads CASSRAGTGGNTIYF. CDR3 bases: TGCGCCAGCAGCCGAGCAGGTACAGGGGGAAACACCATATATTTT.

This chain links TRBV5-5 with TRBJ2-3; TRBD2 is a possible D gene (5 bases). The CDR3 contains 14 residues. Trimming shortened V by 4 bases and J by 2 bases, and 11 bases separated the two germline ends. In germline, CDR1 is SGHKS, CDR2 YYEKEE (reference sequence). The CDR3 sequence: CASSLLATTDTQYF. The DNA for the CDR3 is TGTGCCAGCAGCCTATTAGCGACCACAGATACGCAGTATTTT.

The V and J genes are TRBV19 and TRBJ1-6, with no clear D. The V and J ends lost 2 bases and 7 bases respectively, with 9 bases between them. The CDR3 contains 14 residues. Germline V lookup: CDR1 LNHDA, CDR2 SQIVND (reference sequence). The CDR3 loop reads CASSISSRNSPLHF. Written as DNA, the CDR3 is TGTGCCAGTAGTATATCGTCCCGGAATTCACCCCTCCACTTT.

This clone came up once. The V call is TRBV7-9, the J call TRBJ2-3, with TRBD2 identical over 8 bases. The CDR3 is made up of 17 amino acids. In germline, CDR1 is SEHNR, CDR2 FQNEAQ (reference sequence). The junction had 10 bases not matched to a gene; V was cut back by 3 bases and J by 2 bases. The CDR3 bases are TGTGCCAGCAGCTTCATGCTAGCGGGTTCGGACACAGATACGCAGTATTTT. It translates to CASSFMLAGSDTDTQYF.

The chain couples TRBV5-1 to TRBJ2-4; 9 bases map to TRBD1. Germline V gives CDR1 SGHRS, CDR2 YFSETQ. Losses at the gene ends were 1 base for V and 0 bases for J; bases not matched to a gene: 8. The CDR3 is made up of 18 amino acids. CDR3 sequence: CASSLKTGTGLAKNIQYF. The CDR3 DNA follows: TGCGCCAGCAGCTTGAAAACCGGGACAGGGCTAGCCAAAAACATTCAGTACTTC.

This chain connects TRBV7-9 to TRBJ2-1; TRBD2 aligns across 9 bases. V gave up 2 bases and J gave up 8 bases; unmatched junction bases: 4. Germline CDR1 reads SEHNR; CDR2 reads FQNEAQ (reference sequence). The length of the CDR3 is 14 residues. As DNA, the CDR3 is TGTGCCAGCAGCTTAACGCTAGCGGGACATGAGCAGTTCTTC. Its protein is CASSLTLAGHEQFF. Looking up the rest from reference TRBV7-9 and TRBJ2-1 gives the full variable domain: DTGVSQNPRHKITKRGQNVTFRCDPISEHNRLYWYRQTLGQGPEFLTYFQNEAQLEKSRLLSDRFSAERPKGSFSTLEIQRTEQGDSAMYLCASSLTLAGHEQFFGPGTRLTVL.

The chain has TRBV6-1 and TRBJ1-2, with 7 bases identical to TRBD1. Germline V gene lookup returns CDR1 MNHNS and CDR2 SASEGT. The V segment lost 8 bases and the J segment 4 bases; nucleotides outside the gene matches: 13. The CDR3 is made up of 15 amino acids. The CDR3 sequence is CASLIRGTASYGYTF. The CDR3 region has the DNA TGTGCCAGCTTAATAAGGGGGACAGCGTCCTATGGCTACACCTTC.

This clone was counted between two and nine times. V usage is TRBV5-1 and J usage is TRBJ2-1, with TRBD2 as a possible D gene (6 bases). The CDR3 has 13 residues. Germline-derived CDR1 and CDR2 are SGHRS and YFSETQ. V lost 2 bases and J lost 6, with 9 bases in between. In nucleotides, the CDR3 is TGCGCCAGCAGCTTCGCGGGATTCAATGAGCAGTTCTTC. Its protein product is CASSFAGFNEQFF.

CDR3 sequence: CASSPTGSSPLHF. In DNA, the CDR3 is TGTGCCAGCAGTCCCACAGGGTCCTCACCCCTCCACTTT. This rearrangement joins TRBV27 to TRBJ1-6, with TRBD1 as a possible D gene (6 bases). CDR3 length: 13 amino acids. The V end was cut by 5 bases, the J end by 10 bases, with 12 bases between. CDR1 is MNHEY, CDR2 SMNVEV, per germline (reference sequence).

This clone was seen just once. V gene TRBV4-2 combines with J gene TRBJ2-3; 12 nucleotides agree with TRBD2. Losses at the gene ends were 4 bases for V and 0 bases for J; bases not matched to a gene: 8. CDR1 LGHNA and CDR2 YNFKEQ come from the germline V gene. This CDR3 comprises 18 residues. Here the CDR3 reads CASSLPLAGGPSTDTQYF. The CDR3 bases are TGTGCCAGCAGCCTTCCACTAGCGGGGGGCCCAAGCACAGATACGCAGTATTTT.